This T cell receptor beta chain was obtained from a study of blood T cells in healthy people across ages. The CDR3 totals 14 residues. V was cut by 2 bases and J by 8 bases, with 18 bases left in between. Germline CDR1 and CDR2: GTSNPN and SVGIG (reference sequence). Study-wide results and limits: Long-lived donors carried more naive CD4+ cells and greater diversity than aged donors. Diversity of TCR beta per million T cells declined in a roughly linear way with age.

Samples each yielded at least 5 micrograms of total RNA. This clonotype was observed a handful of times. No antigen is known for it. A second roughly 6 to 12 cycle PCR used barcoded and J-beta primers. Every sample returned 2.5 million or more CDR3-containing paired-end reads. TCRdb analysed the 5' RACE reads with MiXCR anew, one entry per CDR3 protein. The sample holds 1.5 million to 2 million distinct CDR3 sequences; more than 35% are singletons and the top ten take more than 20%. The chain carries TRBV30 and TRBJ1-2; TRBD1 is a possible D gene (6 bases). The sequenced sample was blood. The receptor was isolated from a human donor in good health. The CDR3 here is CAWSNAPNREGYTF. In DNA, the CDR3 is TGTGCCTGGAGTAACGCACCGAACAGGGAAGGCTACACCTTC.